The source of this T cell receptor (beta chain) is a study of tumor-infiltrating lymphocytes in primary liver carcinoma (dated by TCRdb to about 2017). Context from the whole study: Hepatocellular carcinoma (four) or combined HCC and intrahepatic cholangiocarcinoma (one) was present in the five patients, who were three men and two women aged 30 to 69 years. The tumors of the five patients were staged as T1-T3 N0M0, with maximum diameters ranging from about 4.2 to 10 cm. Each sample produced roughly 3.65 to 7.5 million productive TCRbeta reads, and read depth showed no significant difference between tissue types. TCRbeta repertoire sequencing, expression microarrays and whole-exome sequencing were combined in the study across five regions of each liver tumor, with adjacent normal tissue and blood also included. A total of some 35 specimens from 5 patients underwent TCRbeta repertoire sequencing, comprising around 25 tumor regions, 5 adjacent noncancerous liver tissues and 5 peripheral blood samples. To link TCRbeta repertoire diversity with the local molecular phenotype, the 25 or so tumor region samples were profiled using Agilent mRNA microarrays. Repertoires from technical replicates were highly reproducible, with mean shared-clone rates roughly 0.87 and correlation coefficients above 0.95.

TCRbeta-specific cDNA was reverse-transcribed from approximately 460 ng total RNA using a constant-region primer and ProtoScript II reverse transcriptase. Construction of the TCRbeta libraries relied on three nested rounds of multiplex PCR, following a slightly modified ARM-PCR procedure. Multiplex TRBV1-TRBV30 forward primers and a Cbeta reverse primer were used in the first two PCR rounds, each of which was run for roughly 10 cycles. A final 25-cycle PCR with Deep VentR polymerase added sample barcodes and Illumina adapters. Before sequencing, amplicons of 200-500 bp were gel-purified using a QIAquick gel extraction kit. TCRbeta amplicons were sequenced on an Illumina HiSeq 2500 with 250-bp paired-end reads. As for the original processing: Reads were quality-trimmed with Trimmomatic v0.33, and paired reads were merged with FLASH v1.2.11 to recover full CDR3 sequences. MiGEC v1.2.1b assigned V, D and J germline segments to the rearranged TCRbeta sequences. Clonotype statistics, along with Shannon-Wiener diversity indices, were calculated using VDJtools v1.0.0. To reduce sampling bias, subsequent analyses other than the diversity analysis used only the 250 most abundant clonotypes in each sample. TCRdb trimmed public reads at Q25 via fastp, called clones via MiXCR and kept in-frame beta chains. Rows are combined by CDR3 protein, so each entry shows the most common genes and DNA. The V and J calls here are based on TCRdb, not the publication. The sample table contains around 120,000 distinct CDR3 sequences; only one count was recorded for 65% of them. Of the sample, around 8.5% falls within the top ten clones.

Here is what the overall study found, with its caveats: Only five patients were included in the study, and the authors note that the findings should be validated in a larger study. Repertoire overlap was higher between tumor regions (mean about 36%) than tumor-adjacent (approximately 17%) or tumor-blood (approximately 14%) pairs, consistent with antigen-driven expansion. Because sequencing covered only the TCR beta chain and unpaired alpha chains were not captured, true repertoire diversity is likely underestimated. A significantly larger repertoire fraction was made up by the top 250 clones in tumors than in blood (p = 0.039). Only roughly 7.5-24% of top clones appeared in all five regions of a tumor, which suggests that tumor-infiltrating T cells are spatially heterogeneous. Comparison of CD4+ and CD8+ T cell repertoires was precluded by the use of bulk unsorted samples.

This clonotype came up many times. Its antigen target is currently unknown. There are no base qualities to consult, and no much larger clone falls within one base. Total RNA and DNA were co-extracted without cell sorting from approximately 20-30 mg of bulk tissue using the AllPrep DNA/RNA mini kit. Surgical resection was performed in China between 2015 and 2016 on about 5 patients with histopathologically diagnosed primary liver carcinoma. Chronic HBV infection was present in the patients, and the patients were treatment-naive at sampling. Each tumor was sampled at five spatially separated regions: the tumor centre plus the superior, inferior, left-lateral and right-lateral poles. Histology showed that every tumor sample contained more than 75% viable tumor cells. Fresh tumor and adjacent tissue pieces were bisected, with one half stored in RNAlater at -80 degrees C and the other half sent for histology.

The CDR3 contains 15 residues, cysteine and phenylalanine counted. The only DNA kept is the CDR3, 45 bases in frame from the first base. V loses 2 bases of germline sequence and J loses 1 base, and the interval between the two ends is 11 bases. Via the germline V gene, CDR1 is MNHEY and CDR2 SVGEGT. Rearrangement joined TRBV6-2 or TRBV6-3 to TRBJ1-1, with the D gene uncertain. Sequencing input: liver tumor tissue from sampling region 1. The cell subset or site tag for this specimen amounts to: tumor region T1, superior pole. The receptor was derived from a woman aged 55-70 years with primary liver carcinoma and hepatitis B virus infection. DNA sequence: TGTGCCAGCAGTTACCCGGCCTCATGGAACACTGAAGCTTTCTTT. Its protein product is CASSYPASWNTEAFF.